This T cell receptor beta chain was observed in a study of blood T cell repertoires in COVID-19. Background on the study: COVID-19 samples collected from the United States, Italy and Spain covered acute and convalescent phases. PBMCs, B-cell-depleted T cells, or T cells were the source of the cDNA or gDNA that made up the material.

Germline V gene data show CDR1 as SQVTM and CDR2 as ANQGSEA. Trimming at V came to 6 bases and at J to 4 bases, leaving 11 bases not matched to a gene. This CDR3 spans 16 amino acids. Authors' processing steps: Using reference gene primer amplification, nucleated cell counts were estimated. Here immunoSEQ multiplex PCR was the method, and the copy in TCRdb shows in-frame clones only, minus some. V, J and clone size are those of that table, while D and trimming were read from the DNA. The table shows around 55,000 clones, with 85% occurring only once. The sequenced material came from peripheral blood. The source is a human donor in a cohort sampled during active COVID-19. The rearrangement links TRBV29-1 to TRBJ2-7; the match to TRBD2 covers 14 bases. For the CDR3, the DNA is TGCAGCGTCCACCTAGTCGGACTAGCGGGAGGTTACGAGCAGTACTTC. Its translation is CSVHLVGLAGGYEQYF.